The clone carrying this T cell receptor beta chain occurred many times. Antigen specificity is unknown. This sample is part of a study of early T cells in non-severe SARS-CoV-2 infection. About the study: Sequencing used unsorted whole-blood bulk RNA, so chains lack pairing.

This CDR3 has 18 residues. The germline V gene has CDR1 SGHNT and CDR2 YYREEE (reference sequence). V lost 4 bases, J lost 2 bases, and 14 bases stayed unmatched. Regarding the study as a whole: Database matching using VDJdb favored anti-spike CD8 responses, with private and CD4 specificities left missing.

Unique molecular identifiers were attached to individual cDNA molecules. TCRdb independently ran MiXCR on the 5' RACE reads; one entry per CDR3 protein. Of more than 50,000 distinct CDR3 sequences detected, 9% to 9.5% appear once; the ten largest clones hold 4.2%. The clonotype was recovered from an adult who was a healthcare worker with PCR-confirmed SARS-CoV-2 infection or an uninfected control (not recorded which). Specimen: whole blood. The gene calls are TRBV5-4 and TRBJ2-7, with TRBD2 identical over 11 bases. The CDR3 spells CASSPPTSGRHRPYEQYF. The CDR3 DNA sequence: TGTGCCAGCAGCCCCCCAACTAGCGGGAGACACCGGCCCTACGAGCAGTACTTC.